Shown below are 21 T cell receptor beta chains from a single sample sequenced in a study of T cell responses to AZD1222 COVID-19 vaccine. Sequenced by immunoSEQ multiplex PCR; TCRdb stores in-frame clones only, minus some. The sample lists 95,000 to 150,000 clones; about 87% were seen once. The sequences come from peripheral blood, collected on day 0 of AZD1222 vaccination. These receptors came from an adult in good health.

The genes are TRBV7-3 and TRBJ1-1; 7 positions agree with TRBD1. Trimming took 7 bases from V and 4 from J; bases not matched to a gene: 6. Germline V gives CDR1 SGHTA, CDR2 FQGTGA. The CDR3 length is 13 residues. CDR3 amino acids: CASTSGTVTEAFF. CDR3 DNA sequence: TGTGCCAGCACCTCCGGGACAGTCACTGAAGCTTTCTTT.

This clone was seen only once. Here the CDR3 DNA reads TGTGCCAGCACCCGAGAGCGGGAGCGCGGGAGATACGAGCAGTACTTC. Amino acids: CASTRERERGRYEQYF. The J gene is TRBJ2-7, the V gene TRBV28, with 8 bases matching TRBD2. Trimming at V came to 7 bases and at J to 4 bases, leaving 15 bases not matched to a gene. The CDR3 is made up of 16 amino acids. CDR1 and CDR2 from the germline V gene are MDHEN and SYDVKM.

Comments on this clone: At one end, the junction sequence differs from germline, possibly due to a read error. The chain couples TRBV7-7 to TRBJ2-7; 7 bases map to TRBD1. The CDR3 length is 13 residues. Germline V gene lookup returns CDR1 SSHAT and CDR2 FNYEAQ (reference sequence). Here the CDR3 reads CASSLRGQDEQYF. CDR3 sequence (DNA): TGTGCTAGCAGCTTAAGGGGGCAGGACGAGCAGTACTTC. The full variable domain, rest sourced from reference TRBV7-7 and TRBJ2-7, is GAGVSQSPRYKVTKRGQDVTLRCDPISSHATLYWYQQALGQGPEFLTYFNYEAQPDKSGLPSDRFSAERPEGSISTLTIQRTEQRDSAMYRCASSLRGQDEQYFGPGTRLTVT.

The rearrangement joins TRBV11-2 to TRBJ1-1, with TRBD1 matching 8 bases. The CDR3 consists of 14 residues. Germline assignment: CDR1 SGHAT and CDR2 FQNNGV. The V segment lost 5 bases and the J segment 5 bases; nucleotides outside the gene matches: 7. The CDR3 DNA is TGTGCCAGCAGCCCCGGACAGGGATGGACTGAAGCTTTCTTT. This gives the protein CASSPGQGWTEAFF.

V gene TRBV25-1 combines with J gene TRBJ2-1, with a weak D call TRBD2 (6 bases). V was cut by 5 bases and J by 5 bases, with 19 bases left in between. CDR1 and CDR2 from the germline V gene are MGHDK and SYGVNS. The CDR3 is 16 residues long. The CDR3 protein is CASSRPGESDNNEQFF. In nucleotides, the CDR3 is TGTGCCAGCAGTCGACCGGGAGAGAGCGATAACAATGAGCAGTTCTTC.

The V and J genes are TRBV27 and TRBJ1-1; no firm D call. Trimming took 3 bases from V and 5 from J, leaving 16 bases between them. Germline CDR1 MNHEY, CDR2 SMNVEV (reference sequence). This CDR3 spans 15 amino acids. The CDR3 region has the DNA TGTGCCAGCAGTTTGGGTCCGACCCCGAGGACTGAAGCTTTCTTT. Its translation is CASSLGPTPRTEAFF.

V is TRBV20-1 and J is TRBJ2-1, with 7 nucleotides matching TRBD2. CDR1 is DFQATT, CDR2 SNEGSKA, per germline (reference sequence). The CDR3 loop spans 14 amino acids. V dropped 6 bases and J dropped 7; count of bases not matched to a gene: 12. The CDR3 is CSASPLADYNEQFF. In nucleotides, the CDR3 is TGCAGTGCCAGTCCCCTAGCGGACTATAATGAGCAGTTCTTC.

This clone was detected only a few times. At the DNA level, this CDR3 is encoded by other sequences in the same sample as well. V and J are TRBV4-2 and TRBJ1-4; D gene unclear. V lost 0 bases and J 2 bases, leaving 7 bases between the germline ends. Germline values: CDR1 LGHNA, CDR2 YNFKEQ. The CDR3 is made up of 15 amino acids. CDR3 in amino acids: CASSQERTTNEKLFF. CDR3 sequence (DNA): TGTGCCAGCAGCCAAGAAAGGACGACTAATGAAAAACTGTTTTTT.

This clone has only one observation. The CDR3 sequence is CASSPPLGRPFF. The CDR3 DNA is TGTGCCAGCTCACCGCCCCTGGGGCGGCCTTTCTTT. The chain is built from TRBV18 and TRBJ1-1, with D maybe TRBD1 (5 bases). Germline V lookup: CDR1 KGHSH, CDR2 LQKENI. V was pared by 3 bases and J by 12 bases, with 14 bases between. This CDR3 region has 12 residues.

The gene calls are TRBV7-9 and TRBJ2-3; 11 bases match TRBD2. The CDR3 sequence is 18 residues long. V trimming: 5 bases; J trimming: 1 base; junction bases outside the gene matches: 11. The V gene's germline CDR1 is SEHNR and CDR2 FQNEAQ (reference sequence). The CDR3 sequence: CASSLASGGTYGTDTQYF. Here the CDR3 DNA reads TGTGCCAGCAGCCTGGCTAGCGGGGGGACGTACGGCACAGATACGCAGTATTTT.

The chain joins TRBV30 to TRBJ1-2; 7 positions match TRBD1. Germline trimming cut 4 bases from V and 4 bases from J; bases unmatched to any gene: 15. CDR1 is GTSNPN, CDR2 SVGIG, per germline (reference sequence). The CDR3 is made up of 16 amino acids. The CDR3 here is CAWNPLAGGFPYGYTF. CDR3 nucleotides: TGTGCCTGGAACCCCTTGGCAGGGGGGTTTCCCTATGGCTACACCTTC.

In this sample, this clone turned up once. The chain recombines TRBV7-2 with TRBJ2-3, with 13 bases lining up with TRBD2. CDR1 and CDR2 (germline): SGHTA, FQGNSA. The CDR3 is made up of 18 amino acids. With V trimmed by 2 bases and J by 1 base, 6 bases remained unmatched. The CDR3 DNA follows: TGTGCCAGCAGCTTACAACTAGCGGGGGGGCTTGGCACAGATACGCAGTATTTT. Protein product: CASSLQLAGGLGTDTQYF.

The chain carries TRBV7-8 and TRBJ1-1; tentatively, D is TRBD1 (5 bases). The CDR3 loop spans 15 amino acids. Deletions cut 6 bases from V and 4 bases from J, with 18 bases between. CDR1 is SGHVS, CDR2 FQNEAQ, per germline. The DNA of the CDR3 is TGTGCCAGCAGACATGCGGGGGACGGGATCACTGAAGCTTTCTTT. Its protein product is CASRHAGDGITEAFF. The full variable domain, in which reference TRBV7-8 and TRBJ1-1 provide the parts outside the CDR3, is GAGVSQSPRYKVAKRGQDVALRCDPISGHVSLFWYQQALGQGPEFLTYFQNEAQLDKSGLPSDRFFAERPEGSVSTLKIQRTQQEDSAVYLCASRHAGDGITEAFFGQGTRLTVV.

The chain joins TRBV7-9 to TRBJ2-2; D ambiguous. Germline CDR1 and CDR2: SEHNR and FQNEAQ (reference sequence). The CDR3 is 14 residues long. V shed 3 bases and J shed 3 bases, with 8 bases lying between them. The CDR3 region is CASSFSRDTGELFF. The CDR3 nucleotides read TGTGCCAGCAGCTTTAGTCGCGACACCGGGGAGCTGTTTTTT. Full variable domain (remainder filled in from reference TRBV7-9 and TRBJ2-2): DTGVSQNPRHKITKRGQNVTFRCDPISEHNRLYWYRQTLGQGPEFLTYFQNEAQLEKSRLLSDRFSAERPKGSFSTLEIQRTEQGDSAMYLCASSFSRDTGELFFGEGSRLTVL.

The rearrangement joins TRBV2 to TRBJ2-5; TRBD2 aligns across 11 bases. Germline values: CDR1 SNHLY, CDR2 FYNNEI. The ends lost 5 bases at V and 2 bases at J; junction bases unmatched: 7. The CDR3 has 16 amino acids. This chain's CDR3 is CASSQPLAGGQETQYF. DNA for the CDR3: TGTGCCAGCAGTCAACCCCTAGCGGGGGGACAAGAGACCCAGTACTTC.

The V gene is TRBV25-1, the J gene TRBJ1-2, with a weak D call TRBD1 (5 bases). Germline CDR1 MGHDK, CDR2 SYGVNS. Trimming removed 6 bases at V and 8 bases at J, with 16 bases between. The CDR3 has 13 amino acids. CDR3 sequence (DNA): TGTGCCAGCAGGGGGACCGATGCTAGCGGCTACACCTTC. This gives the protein CASRGTDASGYTF.

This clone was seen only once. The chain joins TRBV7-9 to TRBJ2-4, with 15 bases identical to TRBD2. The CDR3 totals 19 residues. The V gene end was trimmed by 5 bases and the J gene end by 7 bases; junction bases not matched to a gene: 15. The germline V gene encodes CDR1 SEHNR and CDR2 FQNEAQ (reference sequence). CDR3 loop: CASSHPGTSGRLESNIQYF. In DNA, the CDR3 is TGTGCCAGCAGCCACCCAGGGACTAGCGGGAGGCTAGAGAGCAACATTCAGTACTTC.

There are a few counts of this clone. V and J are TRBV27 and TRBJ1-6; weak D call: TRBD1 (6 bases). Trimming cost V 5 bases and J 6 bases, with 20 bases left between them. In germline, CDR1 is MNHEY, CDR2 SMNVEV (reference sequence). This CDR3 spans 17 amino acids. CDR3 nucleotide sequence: TGTGCCAGCAGTGTCCTCGGGACAAATGAGGTTAATTCACCCCTCCACTTT. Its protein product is CASSVLGTNEVNSPLHF.

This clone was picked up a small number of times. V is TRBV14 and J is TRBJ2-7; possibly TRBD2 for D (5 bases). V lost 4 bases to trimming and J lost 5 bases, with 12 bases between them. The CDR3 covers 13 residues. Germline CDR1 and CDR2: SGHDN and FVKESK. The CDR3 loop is CASSRRVRNEQYF. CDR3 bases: TGTGCCAGCAGCCGGCGGGTGAGGAACGAGCAGTACTTC.

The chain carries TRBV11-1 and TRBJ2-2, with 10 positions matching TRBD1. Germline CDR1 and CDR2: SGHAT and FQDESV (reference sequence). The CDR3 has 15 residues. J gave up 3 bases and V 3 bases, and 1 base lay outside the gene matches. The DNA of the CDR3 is TGTGCCAGCAGCTTCGGACAGGGGGACACCGGGGAGCTGTTTTTT. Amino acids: CASSFGQGDTGELFF.

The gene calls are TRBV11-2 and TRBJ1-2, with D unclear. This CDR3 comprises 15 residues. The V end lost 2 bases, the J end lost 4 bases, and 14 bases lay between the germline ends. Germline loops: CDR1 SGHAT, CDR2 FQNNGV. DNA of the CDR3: TGTGCCAGCAGCTTAACTACCCGGGGAAGCTATGGCTACACCTTC. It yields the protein CASSLTTRGSYGYTF. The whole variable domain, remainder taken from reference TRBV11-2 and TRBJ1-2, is EAGVAQSPRYKIIEKRQSVAFWCNPISGHATLYWYQQILGQGPKLLIQFQNNGVVDDSQLPKDRFSAERLKGVDSTLKIQPAKLEDSAVYLCASSLTTRGSYGYTFGSGTRLTVV.